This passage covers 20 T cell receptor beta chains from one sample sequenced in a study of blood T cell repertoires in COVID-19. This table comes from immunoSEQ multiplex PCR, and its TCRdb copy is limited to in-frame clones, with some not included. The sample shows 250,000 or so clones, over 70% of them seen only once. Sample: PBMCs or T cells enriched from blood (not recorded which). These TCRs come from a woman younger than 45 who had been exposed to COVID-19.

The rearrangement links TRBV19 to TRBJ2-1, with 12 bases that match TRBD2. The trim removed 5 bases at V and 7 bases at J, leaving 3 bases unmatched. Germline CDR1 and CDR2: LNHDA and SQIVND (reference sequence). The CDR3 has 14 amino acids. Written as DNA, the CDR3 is TGTGCCAGTAGTCGGACTAGCGGGAATAATGAGCAGTTCTTC. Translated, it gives CASSRTSGNNEQFF.

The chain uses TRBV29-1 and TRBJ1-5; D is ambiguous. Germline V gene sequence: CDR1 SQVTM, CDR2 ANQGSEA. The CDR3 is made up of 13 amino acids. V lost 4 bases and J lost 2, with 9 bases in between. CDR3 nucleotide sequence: TGCAGCGTTGTCACAGAAGGCAATCAGCCCCAGCATTTT. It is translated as CSVVTEGNQPQHF.

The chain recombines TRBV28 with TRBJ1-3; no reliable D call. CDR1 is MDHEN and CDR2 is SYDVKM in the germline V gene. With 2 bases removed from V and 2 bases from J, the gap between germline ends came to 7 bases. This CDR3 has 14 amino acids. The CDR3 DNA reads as TGTGCCAGCAGTTTAGTCGAGACTGGAAACACCATATATTTT. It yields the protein CASSLVETGNTIYF.

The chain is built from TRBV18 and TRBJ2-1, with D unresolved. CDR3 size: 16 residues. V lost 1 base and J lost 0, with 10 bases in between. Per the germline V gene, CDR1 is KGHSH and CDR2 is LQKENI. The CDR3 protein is CASSPLSPFSYNEQFF. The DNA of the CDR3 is TGTGCCAGCTCACCACTTTCTCCTTTCTCCTACAATGAGCAGTTCTTC.

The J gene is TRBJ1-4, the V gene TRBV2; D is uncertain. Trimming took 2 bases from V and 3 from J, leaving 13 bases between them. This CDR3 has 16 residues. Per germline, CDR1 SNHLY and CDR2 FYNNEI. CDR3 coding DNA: TGTGCCAGCAGTGAACTCGGGGTTTCCTCTAATGAAAAACTGTTTTTT. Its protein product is CASSELGVSSNEKLFF.

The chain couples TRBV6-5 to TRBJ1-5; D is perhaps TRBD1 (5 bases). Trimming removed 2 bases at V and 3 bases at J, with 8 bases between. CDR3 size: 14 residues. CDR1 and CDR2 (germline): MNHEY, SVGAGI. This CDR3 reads CASSYQGINQPQHF. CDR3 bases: TGTGCCAGCAGTTACCAGGGAATCAATCAGCCCCAGCATTTT.

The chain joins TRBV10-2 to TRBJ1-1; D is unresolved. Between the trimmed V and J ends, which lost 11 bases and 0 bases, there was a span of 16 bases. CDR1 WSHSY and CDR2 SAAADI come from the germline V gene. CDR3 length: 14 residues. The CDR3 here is CAGKTGAMNTEAFF. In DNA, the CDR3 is TGCGCCGGGAAGACGGGAGCTATGAACACTGAAGCTTTCTTT.

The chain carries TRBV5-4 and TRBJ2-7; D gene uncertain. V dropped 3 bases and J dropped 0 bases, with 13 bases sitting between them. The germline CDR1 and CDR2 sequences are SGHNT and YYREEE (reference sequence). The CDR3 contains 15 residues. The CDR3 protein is CASSSLGWASYEQYF. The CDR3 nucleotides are TGTGCCAGCAGCTCATTGGGCTGGGCCTCCTACGAGCAGTACTTC.

DNA of the CDR3: TGTGCCAGCAGTGCTCCCCTAACTGAAGCTTTCTTT. Translating gives CASSAPLTEAFF. The chain links TRBV12-3 or TRBV12-4 to TRBJ1-1; D gene uncertain. The CDR3 has 12 amino acids. The V end was cut by 5 bases, the J end by 5 bases, with 9 bases between.

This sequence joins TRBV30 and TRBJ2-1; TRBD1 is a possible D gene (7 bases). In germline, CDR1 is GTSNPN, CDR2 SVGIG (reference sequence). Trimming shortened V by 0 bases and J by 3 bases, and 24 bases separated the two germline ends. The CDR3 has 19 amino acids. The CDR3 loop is CAWSVQEGTGVWVYNEQFF. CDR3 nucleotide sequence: TGTGCCTGGAGTGTACAGGAGGGCACAGGGGTTTGGGTCTACAATGAGCAGTTCTTC.

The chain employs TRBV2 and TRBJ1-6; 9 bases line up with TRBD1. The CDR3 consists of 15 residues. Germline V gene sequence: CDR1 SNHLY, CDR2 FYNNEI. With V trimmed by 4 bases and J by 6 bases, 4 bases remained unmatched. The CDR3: CASSVRGQGNSPLHF. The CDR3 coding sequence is TGTGCCAGCAGTGTAAGGGGACAGGGTAATTCACCCCTCCACTTT.

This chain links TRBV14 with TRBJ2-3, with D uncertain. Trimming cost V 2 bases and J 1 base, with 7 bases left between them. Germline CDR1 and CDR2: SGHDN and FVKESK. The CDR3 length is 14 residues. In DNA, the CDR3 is TGTGCCAGCAGCCAAAATAGAGGCACAGATACGCAGTATTTT. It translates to CASSQNRGTDTQYF. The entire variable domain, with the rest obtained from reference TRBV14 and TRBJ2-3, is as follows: EAGVTQFPSHSVIEKGQTVTLRCDPISGHDNLYWYRRVMGKEIKFLLHFVKESKQDESGMPNNRFLAERTGGTYSTLKVQPAELEDSGVYFCASSQNRGTDTQYFGPGTRLTVL.

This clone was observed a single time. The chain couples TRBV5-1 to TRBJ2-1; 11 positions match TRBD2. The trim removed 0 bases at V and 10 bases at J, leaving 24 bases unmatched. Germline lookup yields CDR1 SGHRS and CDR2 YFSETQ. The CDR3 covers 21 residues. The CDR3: CASSLARGQAGLAGGGMEQFF. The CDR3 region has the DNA TGCGCCAGCAGCTTGGCTCGGGGGCAGGCCGGACTAGCGGGTGGGGGCATGGAGCAGTTCTTC. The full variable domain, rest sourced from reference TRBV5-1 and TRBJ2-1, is KAGVTQTPRYLIKTRGQQVTLSCSPISGHRSVSWYQQTPGQGLQFLFEYFSETQRNKGNFPGRFSGRQFSNSRSEMNVSTLELGDSALYLCASSLARGQAGLAGGGMEQFFGPGTRLTVL.

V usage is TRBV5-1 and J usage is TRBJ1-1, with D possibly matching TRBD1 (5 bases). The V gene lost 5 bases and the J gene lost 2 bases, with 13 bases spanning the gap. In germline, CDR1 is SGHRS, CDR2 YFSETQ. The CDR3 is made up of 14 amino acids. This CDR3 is CASSYQGLNTEAFF. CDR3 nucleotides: TGCGCCAGCAGTTATCAGGGACTCAACACTGAAGCTTTCTTT.

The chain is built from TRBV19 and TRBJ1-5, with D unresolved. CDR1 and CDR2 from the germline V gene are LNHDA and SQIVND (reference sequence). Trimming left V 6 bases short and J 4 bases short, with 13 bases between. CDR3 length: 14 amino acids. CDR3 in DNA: TGTGCCAGTAGGGGAGGGCACAGTAATCAGCCCCAGCATTTT. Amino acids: CASRGGHSNQPQHF.

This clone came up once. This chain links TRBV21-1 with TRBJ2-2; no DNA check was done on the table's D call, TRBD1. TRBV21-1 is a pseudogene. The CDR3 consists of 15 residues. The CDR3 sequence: CASSKTGRNTGELFF. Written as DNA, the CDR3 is TGTGCCAGCAGCAAAACAGGACGAAACACCGGGGAGCTGTTTTTT.

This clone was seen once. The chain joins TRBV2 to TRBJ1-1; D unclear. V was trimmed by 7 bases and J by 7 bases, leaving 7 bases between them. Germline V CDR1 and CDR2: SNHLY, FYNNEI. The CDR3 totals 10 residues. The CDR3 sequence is CASIVVEAFF. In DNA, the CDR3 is TGTGCCAGCATAGTGGTTGAAGCTTTCTTT.

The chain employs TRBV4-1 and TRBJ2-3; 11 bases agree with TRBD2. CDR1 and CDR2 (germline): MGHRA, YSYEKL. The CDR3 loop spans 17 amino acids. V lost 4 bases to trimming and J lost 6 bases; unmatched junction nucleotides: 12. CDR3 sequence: CASSRHTSGSISDTQYF. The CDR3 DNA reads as TGCGCCAGCAGCCGCCATACTAGCGGGAGCATCAGTGATACGCAGTATTTT.

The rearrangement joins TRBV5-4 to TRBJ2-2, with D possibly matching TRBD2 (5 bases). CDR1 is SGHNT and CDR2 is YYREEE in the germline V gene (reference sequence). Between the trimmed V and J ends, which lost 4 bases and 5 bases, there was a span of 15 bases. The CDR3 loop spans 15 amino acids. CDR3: CASSRRGADTGELFF. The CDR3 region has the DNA TGTGCCAGCAGCAGACGGGGAGCGGATACCGGGGAGCTGTTTTTT.

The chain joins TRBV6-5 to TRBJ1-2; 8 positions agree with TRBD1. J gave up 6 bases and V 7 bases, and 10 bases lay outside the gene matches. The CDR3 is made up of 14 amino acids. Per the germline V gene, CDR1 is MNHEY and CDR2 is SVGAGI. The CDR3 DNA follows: TGTGCCAGCACCTCAACGGACAGGGTTCATGGCTACACCTTC. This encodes CASTSTDRVHGYTF.